This TCR beta chain was retrieved from a study of blood T cell repertoires in COVID-19. The CDR3 length is 13 residues. Germline V CDR1 and CDR2: LGHDT, YNNKEL (reference sequence). The V gene lost 1 base and the J gene lost 5 bases, with 8 bases spanning the gap. Only in-frame clones appear in the TCRdb table, and some are missing; sequencing was by immunoSEQ multiplex PCR. The sample carries 300,000 to 450,000 clones, around 86% recorded once. This TCR was sampled from a human donor in a cohort sampled during active COVID-19. The sample taken for sequencing was peripheral blood. This chain connects TRBV3-1 (or the pseudogene TRBV3-2) to TRBJ2-5, with a weak D call TRBD2 (6 bases). CDR3 residues: CASSQGGVETQYF. CDR3 nucleotides: TGTGCCAGCAGCCAAGGGGGGGTGGAGACCCAGTACTTC.